These 8 T cell receptor beta chains came from one sample sequenced in a study of tumor-infiltrating lymphocytes in primary liver carcinoma. The template, approximately 500 ng total RNA, yielded TCR beta cDNA made with a constant-region primer. It was through three nested multiplex PCR rounds of slightly modified ARM-PCR that TCR beta libraries arose. A C-beta reverse primer was combined with TRBV1-TRBV30 forward primers in the first two PCR rounds, and each round had 9 to 10 cycles. TCRdb ran MiXCR on the multiplex PCR reads and lists one entry per CDR3 protein. The repertoire holds about 330,000 distinct CDR3 sequences, with 65% as singletons. Germline DNA was also extracted, with blood RNA taken from unsorted whole blood. Sequencing was done on a sample of peripheral blood. These receptors were taken from a man aged 40-49 years with primary liver carcinoma and hepatitis B virus infection.

Concerning this clonotype itself: Being one base from a much bigger clone, this may be a read error. A read error is likely, as this CDR3 ends without the conserved phenylalanine or tryptophan. The chain recombines TRBV4-1 with TRBJ2-5; no definite D call. V gave up 0 bases and J gave up 5 bases, with 10 bases separating them. This CDR3 has 14 amino acids. Germline-derived CDR1 and CDR2 are MGHRA and YSYEKL. In nucleotides, the CDR3 is TGCGCCAGCAGCCAAGAAGACCAAAGGGAGACCCAGTACTCC. Translated: CASSQEDQRETQYS.

Comment on this clonotype: Possible read error: a much larger clone is one base away. This chain connects TRBV4-3 to TRBJ1-2; D not certain. Per germline, CDR1 LGHNA and CDR2 YSLEER. The CDR3 totals 15 residues. The CDR3 loop is CVSSQSGPYLGGYTF. For the CDR3, the DNA is TGCGTCAGCAGCCAATCCGGGCCCTACTTGGGGGGCTACACCTTC.

Regarding this clonotype: Given a much more abundant clone one base away, this may be a read error. The chain uses TRBV5-1 and TRBJ2-7; 10 positions agree with TRBD2. Germline V gives CDR1 SGHRS, CDR2 YFSETQ. This CDR3 region has 16 residues. CDR3 in amino acids: CASNLGASGSLYEQYF. The CDR3 DNA sequence: TGCGCCAGCAACTTGGGGGCTAGCGGGAGTCTTTACGAGCAGTACTTC.

This clonotype was observed a single time. A junction end diverges from the germline sequence, so it may reflect a read error. V and J are TRBV5-6 and TRBJ1-6; 9 bases are a match to TRBD1. CDR1 SGHDT and CDR2 YYEEEE come from the germline V gene. CDR3 size: 16 residues. DNA of the CDR3: TGTGCCAGCAGTTTTAGGTCGACAGGGGGTAGTTCACCCCTCTACTTT. This encodes CASSFRSTGGSSPLYF. The full variable domain, completed using reference TRBV5-6 and TRBJ1-6, is DAGVTQSPTHLIKTRGQQVTLRCSPKSGHDTVSWYQQALGQGPQFIFQYYEEEERQRGNFPDRFSGHQFPNYSSELNVNALLLGDSALYLCASSFRSTGGSSPLYFGNGTRLTVT.

A few counts support this clonotype. This chain links TRBV5-1 with TRBJ2-2, with 8 bases aligning to TRBD2. Germline assignment: CDR1 SGHRS and CDR2 YFSETQ. The CDR3 has 15 amino acids. V lost 5 bases to trimming and J lost 3 bases; unmatched junction nucleotides: 6. The CDR3: CASSPTGRDTGELFF. The CDR3 nucleotides read TGCGCCAGCAGTCCCACCGGGAGGGACACCGGGGAGCTGTTTTTT.

The rearrangement uses TRBV10-3 and TRBJ2-7; 9 bases map to TRBD2. Germline CDR1 reads ENHRY; CDR2 reads SYGVKD. V lost 4 bases and J lost 0; bases outside the gene matches: 16. The CDR3 consists of 19 residues. The CDR3 sequence is CAISGHRLAVDYSSYEQYF. CDR3 bases: TGTGCCATCAGTGGCCACCGACTAGCGGTTGATTATAGCTCCTACGAGCAGTACTTC.

V gene TRBV5-5 combines with J gene TRBJ1-6; D uncertain. Trimming left V 4 bases short and J 13 bases short, with 21 bases between. The CDR3 runs 15 residues. Per germline, CDR1 SGHKS and CDR2 YYEKEE (reference sequence). The CDR3 nucleotides are TGTGCCAGCAGCCGTCCGCTGAGGGCCCAGGACCCCCTCCACTTT. Its translation: CASSRPLRAQDPLHF. Filled out from reference TRBV5-5 and TRBJ1-6, the complete variable domain reads DAGVTQSPTHLIKTRGQQVTLRCSPISGHKSVSWYQQVLGQGPQFIFQYYEKEERGRGNFPDRFSARQFPNYSSELNVNALLLGDSALYLCASSRPLRAQDPLHFGNGTRLTVT.

This clonotype was observed a few times. This sequence may be a read error, since a much larger clone differs from it by one base. The chain couples TRBV4-2 to TRBJ2-1; 7 nucleotides line up with TRBD2. With 1 base clipped from V and 0 bases from J, the junction kept 18 bases outside the gene matches. The CDR3 consists of 21 residues. Germline CDR1 is LGHNA and CDR2 is YNFKEQ. The CDR3 region is CASSQVSMERGLLSSYNEQFF. CDR3 DNA sequence: TGTGCCAGCAGCCAAGTGAGTATGGAGCGGGGTTTATTAAGCTCCTACAATGAGCAGTTCTTC.